This T cell receptor (beta chain) came from a study of Tregs in tolerant kidney transplant recipients. The germline V gene has CDR1 SGHDT and CDR2 YYEEEE. Trimming stripped 2 bases from V and 3 bases from J, with 8 bases between. The CDR3 is 13 residues long. Assay: immunoSEQ multiplex PCR; the TCRdb copy retains only in-frame clones and omits some. The sample holds 92,000 or so clones; approximately 94% are singletons and the top ten take roughly 4.7%. This clonotype originated in a human donor in good health. Input material: CD8+ T cells from blood. The chain combines TRBV5-6 with TRBJ1-1, with D hard to call. The CDR3 sequence is CASSFSTYTEAFF. CDR3 coding DNA: TGTGCCAGCAGCTTTTCGACATACACTGAAGCTTTCTTT.